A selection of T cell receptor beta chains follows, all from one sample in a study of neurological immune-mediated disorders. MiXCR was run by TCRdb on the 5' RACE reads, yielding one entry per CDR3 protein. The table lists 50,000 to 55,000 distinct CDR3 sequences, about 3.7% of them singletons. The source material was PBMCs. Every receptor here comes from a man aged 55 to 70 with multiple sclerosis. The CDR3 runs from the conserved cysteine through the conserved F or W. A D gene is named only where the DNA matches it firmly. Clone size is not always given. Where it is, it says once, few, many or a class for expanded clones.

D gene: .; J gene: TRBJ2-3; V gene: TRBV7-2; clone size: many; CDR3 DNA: TGTGCCAGCAGCTTACCCGTAGATTGGCGCACAGATACGCAGTATTTT; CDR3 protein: CASSLPVDWRTDTQYF
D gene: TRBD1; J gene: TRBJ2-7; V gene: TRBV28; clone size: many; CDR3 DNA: TGTGCCAGCAGTTTGGGGACAGGGCCCTACGAGCAGTACTTC; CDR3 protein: CASSLGTGPYEQYF
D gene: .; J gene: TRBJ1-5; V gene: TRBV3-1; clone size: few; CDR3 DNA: TGTGCCAGCAGCCAGCCCCTTGGGCCCCAGCATTTT; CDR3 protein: CASSQPLGPQHF
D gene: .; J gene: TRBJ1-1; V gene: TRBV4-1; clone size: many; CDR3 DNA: TGCGCCAGCAGCCTGAACAGGGCGGGGACTGAAGCTTTCTTT; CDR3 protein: CASSLNRAGTEAFF
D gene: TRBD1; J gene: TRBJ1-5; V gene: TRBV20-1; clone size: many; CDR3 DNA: TGCAGTGCTCTCGGGACAGGGGTTCAGCCCCAGCATTTT; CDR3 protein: CSALGTGVQPQHF
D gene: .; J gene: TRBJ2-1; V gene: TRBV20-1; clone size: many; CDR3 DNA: TGCAGTGCCACCGCCCCTAGCGCCCCTCGGGAATTCTTC; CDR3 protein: CSATAPSAPREFF
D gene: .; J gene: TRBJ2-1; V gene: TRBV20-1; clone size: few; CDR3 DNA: TGCAGTGCAGATGGGGGTTCCTACAATGAGCAGTTCTTC; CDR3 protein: CSADGGSYNEQFF
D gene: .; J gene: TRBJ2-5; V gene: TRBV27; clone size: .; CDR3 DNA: TGTGCCAGCTCGGGACCGCCCAACCGGGAGACCCAGTACTTC; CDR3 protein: CASSGPPNRETQYF
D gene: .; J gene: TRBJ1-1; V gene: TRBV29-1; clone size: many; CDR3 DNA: TGCAGCGTTGAATCGGGGACCAACACTGAAGCTTTCTTT; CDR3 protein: CSVESGTNTEAFF
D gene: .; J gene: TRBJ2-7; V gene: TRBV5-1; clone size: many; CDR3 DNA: TGCGCCAGCAACCCGAGGGGAGTTCCCAACGAGCAGTACTTC; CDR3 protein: CASNPRGVPNEQYF
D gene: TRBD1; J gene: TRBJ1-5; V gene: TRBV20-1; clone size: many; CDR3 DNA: TGCAGTGCTGTAAGACAGGGGAATCAGCCCCAGCATTTT; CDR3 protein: CSAVRQGNQPQHF
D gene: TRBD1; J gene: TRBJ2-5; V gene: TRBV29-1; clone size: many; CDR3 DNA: TGCAGCGTAAGGACAGGCTTGGGGGAGACCCAGTACTTC; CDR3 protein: CSVRTGLGETQYF
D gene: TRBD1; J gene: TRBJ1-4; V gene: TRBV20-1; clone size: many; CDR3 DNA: TGCAGTGCTATGGGACAGGGCGTTGAAAAACTGTTTTTT; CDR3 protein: CSAMGQGVEKLFF
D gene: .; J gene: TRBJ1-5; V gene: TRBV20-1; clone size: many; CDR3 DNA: TGCAGTGCTAGAGATACGGGGAGGAATCAGCCCCAGCATTTT; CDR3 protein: CSARDTGRNQPQHF
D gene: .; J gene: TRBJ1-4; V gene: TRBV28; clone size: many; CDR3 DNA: TGTGCCAGCAGCCGTGGATGGTGGCGTGAAAAACTGTTTTTT; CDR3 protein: CASSRGWWREKLFF
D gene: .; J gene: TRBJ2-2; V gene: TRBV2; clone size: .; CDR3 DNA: TGTGCCAGCAGCTTCTACACCGGGGAGCTGTTTTTT; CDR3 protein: CASSFYTGELFF
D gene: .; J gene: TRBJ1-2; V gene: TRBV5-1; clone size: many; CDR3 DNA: TGCGCCAGCAGCCGCGAGGGGGTGGTGAGCGATGGCTACACCTTC; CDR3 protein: CASSREGVVSDGYTF
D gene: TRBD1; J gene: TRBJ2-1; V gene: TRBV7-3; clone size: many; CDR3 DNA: TGTGCCAGCAGCTTAACGTTACAGGGGGGCAAGAATGAGCAGTTCTTC; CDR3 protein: CASSLTLQGGKNEQFF
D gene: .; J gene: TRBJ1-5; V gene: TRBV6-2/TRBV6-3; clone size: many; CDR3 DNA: TGTGCCAGCAGTTACTCGGCGGCCCAGCCCCAGCATTTT; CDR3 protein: CASSYSAAQPQHF
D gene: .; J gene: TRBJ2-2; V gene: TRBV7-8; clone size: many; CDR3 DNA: TGTGCCAGCAGCGCAATTCAGAGTACCACCGGGGAGCTGTTTTTT; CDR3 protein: CASSAIQSTTGELFF
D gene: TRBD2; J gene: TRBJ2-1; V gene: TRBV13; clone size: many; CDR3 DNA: TGTGCCAGCAGCTACAGCCAAATAGCGGGAGTATTGAACAATGAGCAGTTCTTC; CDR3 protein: CASSYSQIAGVLNNEQFF
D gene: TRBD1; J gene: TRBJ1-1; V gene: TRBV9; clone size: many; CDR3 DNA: TGTGCCAGCAGCGCGCCCCCCGGACAGGGGACTTTCTTT; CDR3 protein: CASSAPPGQGTFF
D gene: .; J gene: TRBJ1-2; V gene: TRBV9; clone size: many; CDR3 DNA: TGTGCCAGCATAGGGGGGCCAACACCTGCCGGTGGCTACACCTTC; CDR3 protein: CASIGGPTPAGGYTF
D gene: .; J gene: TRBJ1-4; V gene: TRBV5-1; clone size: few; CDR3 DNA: TGCGCCAGCAGCTTGGAATCGATTGAAAAACTGTTTTTT; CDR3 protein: CASSLESIEKLFF
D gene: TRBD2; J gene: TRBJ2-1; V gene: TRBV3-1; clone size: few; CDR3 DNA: TGTGCCAGCAGCCAAGAGATACTAGCGGGATCCAATGAGCAGTTCTTC; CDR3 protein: CASSQEILAGSNEQFF
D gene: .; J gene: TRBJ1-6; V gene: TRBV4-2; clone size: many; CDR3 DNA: TGTGCCAGCAGCCTCCCCGCCGCGAATTCACCCCTCCACTTT; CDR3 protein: CASSLPAANSPLHF
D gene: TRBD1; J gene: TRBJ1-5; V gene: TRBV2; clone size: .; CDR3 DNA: TGTGCCAGCAGTGAGACAGGGGACAATAAGACCCAGAATTTT; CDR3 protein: CASSETGDNKTQNF
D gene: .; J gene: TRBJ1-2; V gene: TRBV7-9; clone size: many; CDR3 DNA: TGTGCCAGCAGCTTAGCTTTTCAAGTGACAGGATATGGCTACACCTTC; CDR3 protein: CASSLAFQVTGYGYTF
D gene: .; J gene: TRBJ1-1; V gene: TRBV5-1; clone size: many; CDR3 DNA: TGCGCCAGCAGCTTGGAAGGTATGAACACTGAAGCTTTCTTT; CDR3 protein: CASSLEGMNTEAFF
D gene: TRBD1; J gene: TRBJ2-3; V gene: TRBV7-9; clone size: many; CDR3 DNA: TGTGCCAGCAGCCCTGGGACAGGGAAACAAACAGATACGCAGTATTTT; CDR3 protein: CASSPGTGKQTDTQYF